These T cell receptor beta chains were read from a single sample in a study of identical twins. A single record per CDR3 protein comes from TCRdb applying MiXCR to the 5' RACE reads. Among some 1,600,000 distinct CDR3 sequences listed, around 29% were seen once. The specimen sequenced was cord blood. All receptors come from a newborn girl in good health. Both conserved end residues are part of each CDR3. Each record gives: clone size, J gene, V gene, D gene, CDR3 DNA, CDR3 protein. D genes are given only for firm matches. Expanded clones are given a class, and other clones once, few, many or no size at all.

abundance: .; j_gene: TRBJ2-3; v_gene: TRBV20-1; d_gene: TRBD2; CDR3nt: TGCAGTCAGCGGGGGGGAACAGATACGCAGTATTTT; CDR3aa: CSQRGGTDTQYF
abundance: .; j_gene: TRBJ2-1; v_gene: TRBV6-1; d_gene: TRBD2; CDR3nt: TGTGCCAGCAGTGAAGCATGGACTAGCGGGTTTCATGAGCAGTTCTTC; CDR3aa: CASSEAWTSGFHEQFF
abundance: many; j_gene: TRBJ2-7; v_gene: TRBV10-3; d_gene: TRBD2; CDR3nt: TGTGCCATCAGGGGACTAGCGGGAAGCTCCTACGAGCAGTACTTC; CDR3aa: CAIRGLAGSSYEQYF
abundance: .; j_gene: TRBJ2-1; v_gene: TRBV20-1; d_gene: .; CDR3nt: TGCAGTGCTAGAAATTTTCCTCGTGATGAGCAGTTCTTC; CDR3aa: CSARNFPRDEQFF
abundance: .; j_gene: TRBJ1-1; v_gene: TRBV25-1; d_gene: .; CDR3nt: TGTGCCAGCAGTGGAAAGGGACATCTGAACACTGAAGCTTTCTTT; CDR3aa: CASSGKGHLNTEAFF
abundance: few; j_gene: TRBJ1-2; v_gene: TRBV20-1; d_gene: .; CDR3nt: TGCAGTGCTAGAGATCGCCCCGGGCCCTATGGCTACACCTTC; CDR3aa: CSARDRPGPYGYTF
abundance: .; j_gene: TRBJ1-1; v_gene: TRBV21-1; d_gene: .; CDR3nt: TGTGCCAGCAGCAAGGGGGACAGACCTTCGAACACTGAAGCTTTCTTT; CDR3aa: CASSKGDRPSNTEAFF
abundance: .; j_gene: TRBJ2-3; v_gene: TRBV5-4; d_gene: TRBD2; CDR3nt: TGTGCCAGCAGCCCGGGACTAGCGGGGGCCAAATACACAGATACGCAGTATTTT; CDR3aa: CASSPGLAGAKYTDTQYF
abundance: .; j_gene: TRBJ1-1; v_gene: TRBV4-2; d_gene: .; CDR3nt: TGTGCCAGCAGCCAAGTACAGGGATCGGTGAACACTGAAGCTTTCTTT; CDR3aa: CASSQVQGSVNTEAFF
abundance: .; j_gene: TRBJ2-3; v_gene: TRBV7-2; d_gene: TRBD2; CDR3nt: TGTGCCAGCAGCTCTAGACTAGCGGGACGTCCAGATACGCAGTATTTT; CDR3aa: CASSSRLAGRPDTQYF
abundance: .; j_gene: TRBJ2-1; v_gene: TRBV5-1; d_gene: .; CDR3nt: TGCGCCATCAGCTTTCGGCAGAACAATGAGCAGTTCTTC; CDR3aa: CAISFRQNNEQFF
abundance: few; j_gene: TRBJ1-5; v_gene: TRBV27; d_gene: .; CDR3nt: TGTGCCAGCAGTTCCTCAGGGGCCCCTCAGCCCCAGCATTTT; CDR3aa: CASSSSGAPQPQHF
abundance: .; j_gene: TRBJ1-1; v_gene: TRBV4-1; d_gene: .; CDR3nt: TGCGCCAGCAGCCTCCTAGGGACTTGGAACACTGAAGCTTTCTTT; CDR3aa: CASSLLGTWNTEAFF
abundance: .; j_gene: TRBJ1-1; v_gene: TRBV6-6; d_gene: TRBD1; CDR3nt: TGTGCCAGCAGACTTACAGGGGGCACTGGAGCTTTCTTT; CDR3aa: CASRLTGGTGAFF